The T cell receptor beta chain described here comes from a study of technical replicates of blood from a few donors. Sequencing used immunoSEQ multiplex PCR; TCRdb keeps in-frame clones, though not all of them. The sample records about 90,000 clones, over 90% being singletons. This CDR3 has 16 amino acids. The J segment lost 5 bases and the V segment lost 4 bases, leaving 10 bases of the junction unmatched. Germline CDR1 is LNHDA and CDR2 is SQIVND (reference sequence). The sequenced sample was T cells isolated from PBMCs. This sequence was found in a human donor in good health. The chain carries TRBV19 and TRBJ2-7, with TRBD1 matching 11 bases. The CDR3 loop is CASSSSGTGGVDEQYF. CDR3 in DNA: TGTGCCAGTAGTAGTTCGGGGACAGGGGGTGTCGACGAGCAGTACTTC.